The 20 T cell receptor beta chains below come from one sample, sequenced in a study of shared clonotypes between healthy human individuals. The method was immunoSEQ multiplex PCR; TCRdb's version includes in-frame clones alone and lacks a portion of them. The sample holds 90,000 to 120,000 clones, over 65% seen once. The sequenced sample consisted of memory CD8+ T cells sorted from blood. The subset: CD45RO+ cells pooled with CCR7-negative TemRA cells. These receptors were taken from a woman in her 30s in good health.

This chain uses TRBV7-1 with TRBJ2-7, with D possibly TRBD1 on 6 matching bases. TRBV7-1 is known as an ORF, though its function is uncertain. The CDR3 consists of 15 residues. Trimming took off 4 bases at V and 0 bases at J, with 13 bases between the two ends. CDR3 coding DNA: TGTGCCAGCAGCTTACATCAGGGGCCCTCCTACGAGCAGTACTTC. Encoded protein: CASSLHQGPSYEQYF.

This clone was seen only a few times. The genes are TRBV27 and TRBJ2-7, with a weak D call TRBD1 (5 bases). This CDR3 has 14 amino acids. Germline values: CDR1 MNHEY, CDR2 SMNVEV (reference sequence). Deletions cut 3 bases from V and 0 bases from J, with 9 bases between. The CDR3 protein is CASSFQTDSYEQYF. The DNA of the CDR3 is TGTGCCAGCAGTTTCCAGACAGACTCCTACGAGCAGTACTTC.

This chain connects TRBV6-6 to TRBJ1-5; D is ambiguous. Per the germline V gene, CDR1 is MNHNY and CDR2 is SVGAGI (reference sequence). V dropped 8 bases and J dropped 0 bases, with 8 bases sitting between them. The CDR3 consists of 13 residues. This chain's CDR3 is CASVPNSNQPQHF. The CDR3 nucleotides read TGTGCCAGCGTCCCGAATAGCAATCAGCCCCAGCATTTT.

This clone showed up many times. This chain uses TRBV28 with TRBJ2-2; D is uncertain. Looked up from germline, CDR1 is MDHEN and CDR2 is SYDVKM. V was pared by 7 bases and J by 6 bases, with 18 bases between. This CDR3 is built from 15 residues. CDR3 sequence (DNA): TGTGCCAGCAATCCGGGCAGGTTTCAATCCGGGGAGCTGTTTTTT. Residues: CASNPGRFQSGELFF.

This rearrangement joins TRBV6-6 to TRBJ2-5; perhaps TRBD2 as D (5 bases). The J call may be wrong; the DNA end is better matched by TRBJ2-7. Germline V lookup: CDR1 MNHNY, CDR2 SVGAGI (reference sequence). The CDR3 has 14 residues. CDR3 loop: CASSYSETPYEQYF. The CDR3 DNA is TGTGCCAGCAGCTATAGCGAAACCCCCTACGAGCAGTACTTC.

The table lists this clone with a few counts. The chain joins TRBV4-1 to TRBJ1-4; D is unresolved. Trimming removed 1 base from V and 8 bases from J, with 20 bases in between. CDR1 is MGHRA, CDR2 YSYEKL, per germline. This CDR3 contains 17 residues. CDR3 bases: TGCGCCAGCAGCCAAGTTTTAAGCTTAGGAGGGATAGAAAAACTGTTTTTT. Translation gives CASSQVLSLGGIEKLFF.

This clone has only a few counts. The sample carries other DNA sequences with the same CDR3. The DNA of the CDR3 is TGTGCCAGCAGCGTAGGAGGCGGGAGCGACGAGCAGTACTTC. This gives the protein CASSVGGGSDEQYF. This chain uses TRBV9 with TRBJ2-7; 7 nucleotides align to TRBD2. The CDR3 has 14 residues. Trimming took 0 bases from V and 5 from J; bases not matched to a gene: 5. Germline V gene sequence: CDR1 SGDLS, CDR2 YYNGEE.

The CDR3 DNA follows: TGTGCCAGCAGCTTGACTCCAGGGTCGAGGACTGAAGCTTTCTTT. It specifies CASSLTPGSRTEAFF. The gene calls are TRBV5-6 and TRBJ1-1, with D perhaps TRBD1 (5 bases). The CDR3 is made up of 15 amino acids. With 1 base removed from V and 5 bases from J, the gap between germline ends came to 15 bases. The germline gives CDR1 SGHDT, CDR2 YYEEEE.

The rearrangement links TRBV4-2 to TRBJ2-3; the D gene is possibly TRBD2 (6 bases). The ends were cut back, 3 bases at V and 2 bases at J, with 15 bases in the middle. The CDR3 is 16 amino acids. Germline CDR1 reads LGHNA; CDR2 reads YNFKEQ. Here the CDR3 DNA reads TGTGCCAGCAGCCATGCTGACCCGGGAGACACAGATACGCAGTATTTT. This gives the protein CASSHADPGDTDTQYF.

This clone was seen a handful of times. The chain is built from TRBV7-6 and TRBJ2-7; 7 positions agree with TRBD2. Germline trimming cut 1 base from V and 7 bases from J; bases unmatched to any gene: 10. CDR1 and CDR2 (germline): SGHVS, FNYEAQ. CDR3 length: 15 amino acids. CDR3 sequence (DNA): TGTGCCAGCAGCTTAGTAGCGGGCTACCCTGGAGAGCAGTACTTC. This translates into CASSLVAGYPGEQYF.

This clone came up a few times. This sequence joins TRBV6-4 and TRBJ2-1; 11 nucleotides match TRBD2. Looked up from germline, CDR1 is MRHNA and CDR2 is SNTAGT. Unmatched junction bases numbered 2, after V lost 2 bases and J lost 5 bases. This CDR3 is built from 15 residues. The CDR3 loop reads CASSDGTSGDNEQFF. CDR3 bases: TGTGCCAGCAGTGACGGGACTAGCGGAGACAATGAGCAGTTCTTC.

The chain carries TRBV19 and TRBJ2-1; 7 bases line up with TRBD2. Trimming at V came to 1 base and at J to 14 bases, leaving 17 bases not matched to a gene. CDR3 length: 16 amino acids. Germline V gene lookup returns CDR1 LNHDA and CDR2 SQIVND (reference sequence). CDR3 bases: TGTGCCAGTAGTATAGGTAACTCCGAAGGGGAGGGACTAAAGTTCTTC. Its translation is CASSIGNSEGEGLKFF.

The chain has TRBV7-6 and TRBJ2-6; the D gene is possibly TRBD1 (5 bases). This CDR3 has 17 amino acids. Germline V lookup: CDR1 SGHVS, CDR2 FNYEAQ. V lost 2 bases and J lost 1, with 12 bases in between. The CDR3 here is CASSLLQDMSGANVLTF. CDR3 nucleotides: TGTGCCAGCAGCTTACTACAGGACATGTCTGGGGCCAACGTCCTGACTTTC.

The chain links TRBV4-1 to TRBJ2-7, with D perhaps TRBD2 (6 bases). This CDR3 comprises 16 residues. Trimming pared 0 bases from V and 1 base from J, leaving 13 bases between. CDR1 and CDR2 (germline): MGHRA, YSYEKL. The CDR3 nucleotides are TGCGCCAGCAGCCAAGAGTCCGGGACTGAGTCCTACGAGCAGTACTTC. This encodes CASSQESGTESYEQYF.

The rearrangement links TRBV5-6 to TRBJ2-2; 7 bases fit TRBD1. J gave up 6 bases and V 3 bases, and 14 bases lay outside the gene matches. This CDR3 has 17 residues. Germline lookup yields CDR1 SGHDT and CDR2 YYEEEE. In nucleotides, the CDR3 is TGTGCCAGCAGCTCGATTGGGACAGTCCCAGGTTCCGGGGAGCTGTTTTTT. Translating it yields CASSSIGTVPGSGELFF.

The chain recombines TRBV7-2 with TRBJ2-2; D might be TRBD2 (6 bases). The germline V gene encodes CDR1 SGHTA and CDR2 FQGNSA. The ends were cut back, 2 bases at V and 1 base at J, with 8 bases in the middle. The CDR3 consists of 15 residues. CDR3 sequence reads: CASSLLSGNTGELFF. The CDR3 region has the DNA TGTGCCAGCAGCTTACTTAGCGGGAACACCGGGGAGCTGTTTTTT.

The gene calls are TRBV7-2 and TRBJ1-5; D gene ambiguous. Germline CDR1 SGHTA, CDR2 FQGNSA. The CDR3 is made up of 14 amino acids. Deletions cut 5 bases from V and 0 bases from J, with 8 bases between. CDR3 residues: CASSPYLSNQPQHF. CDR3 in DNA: TGTGCCAGCAGCCCTTACCTTAGCAATCAGCCCCAGCATTTT.

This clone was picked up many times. CDR3 DNA sequence: TGTGCCAGCAGTCCGGACAGCGGAATGGGGCGTCTGTTTTTT. Translated: CASSPDSGMGRLFF. The rearrangement joins TRBV25-1 to TRBJ1-4; D perhaps matches TRBD1 (6 bases). This CDR3 has 14 amino acids. The V gene's germline CDR1 is MGHDK and CDR2 SYGVNS. V was pared by 5 bases and J by 14 bases, with 21 bases between.

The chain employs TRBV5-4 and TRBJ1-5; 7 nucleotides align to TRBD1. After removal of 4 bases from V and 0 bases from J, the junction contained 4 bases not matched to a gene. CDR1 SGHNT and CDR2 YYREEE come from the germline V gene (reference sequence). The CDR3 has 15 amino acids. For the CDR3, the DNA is TGTGCCAGCAGCCAAGGGACAGATAGCAATCAGCCCCAGCATTTT. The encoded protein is CASSQGTDSNQPQHF.

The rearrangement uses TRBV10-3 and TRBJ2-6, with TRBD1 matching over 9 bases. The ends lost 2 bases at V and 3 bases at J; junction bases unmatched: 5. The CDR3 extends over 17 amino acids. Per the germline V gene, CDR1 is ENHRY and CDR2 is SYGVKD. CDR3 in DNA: TGTGCCATCAGTGAGCACAGGGGGCTGAATGGGGCCAACGTCCTGACTTTC. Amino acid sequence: CAISEHRGLNGANVLTF.